Below, one TCR beta chain is given with its context. These data come from a study of monozygotic twins with inflammatory bowel disease. Researchers used template switching to add UMIs featuring a 6-nucleotide sample barcode. From its re-call of the 5' RACE reads, TCRdb lists each CDR3 protein once, without DNA. The sample totals approximately 330,000 distinct CDR3 sequences; its top ten clones hold under 2.5%. Germline values: CDR1 MGHRA, CDR2 YSYEKL. The CDR3 has 22 amino acids. The chain recombines TRBV4-1 with TRBJ2-7; TCRdb names TRBD1, which stays unverified in the absence of DNA. The clonotype was recovered from a human donor with ulcerative colitis or Crohn's disease, or a healthy co-twin of an affected twin (not recorded which). Sequencing was done on a sample of blood. CDR3 loop: CASSQDLYLLKTGGLSSYEQYF.